Shown below are 11 T cell receptor beta chains from a single sample sequenced in a study of CD8 T cells in ankylosing spondylitis. TCRdb redid the calling of the 5' RACE reads with MiXCR, one entry per CDR3 protein. The sample carries 150,000 to 200,000 distinct CDR3 sequences, under 15% recorded once. Sequencing was done on a sample of blood, either unsorted or a sorted T cell fraction (not recorded which). The source is a female donor with ankylosing spondylitis or in good health (not recorded which).

The gene calls are TRBV7-2 and TRBJ2-7; the D is unclear. CDR3 length equals 13 residues. The V end was cut by 5 bases, the J end by 3 bases, with 11 bases between. Germline V CDR1 and CDR2: SGHTA, FQGNSA. The CDR3 DNA follows: TGTGCCAGCAGCCTACTCCAAGGCTACGAGCAGTACTTC. It specifies CASSLLQGYEQYF.

V gene TRBV20-1 combines with J gene TRBJ2-7; 8 nucleotides align to TRBD2. Germline values: CDR1 DFQATT, CDR2 SNEGSKA (reference sequence). Germline trimming cut 0 bases from V and 0 bases from J; bases unmatched to any gene: 7. CDR3 length: 16 residues. The CDR3 DNA sequence: TGCAGTGCTAGAGATACGGGTAGCGGGAACTCCTACGAGCAGTACTTC. Amino acids: CSARDTGSGNSYEQYF.

At least ten counts were recorded for this clonotype. This chain uses TRBV18 with TRBJ1-5; D unclear. Between the trimmed V and J ends, which lost 2 bases and 1 base, there was a span of 3 bases. Germline V gene lookup returns CDR1 KGHSH and CDR2 LQKENI. The CDR3 loop spans 13 amino acids. The CDR3 protein is CASSPESNQPQHF. CDR3 sequence (DNA): TGTGCCAGCTCACCAGAAAGCAATCAGCCCCAGCATTTT.

This clonotype was counted a few times. The genes are TRBV5-1 and TRBJ2-1; 7 positions match TRBD1. The J segment lost 7 bases and the V segment lost 0 bases, leaving 4 bases of the junction unmatched. Looked up from germline, CDR1 is SGHRS and CDR2 is YFSETQ. The CDR3 extends over 14 amino acids. CDR3 region: CASSLAGGINEQFF. CDR3 nucleotides: TGCGCCAGCAGCTTGGCAGGGGGTATAAATGAGCAGTTCTTC.

Only a few counts were recorded for this clonotype. This rearrangement joins TRBV19 to TRBJ2-5; 13 bases align to TRBD2. Germline V gene lookup returns CDR1 LNHDA and CDR2 SQIVND (reference sequence). This CDR3 spans 18 amino acids. V lost 4 bases to trimming and J lost 5 bases; unmatched junction nucleotides: 13. Here the CDR3 reads CASSTGLAGAVGSETQYF. The CDR3 coding sequence is TGTGCCAGTAGTACCGGACTAGCGGGAGCCGTAGGGTCGGAGACCCAGTACTTC.

The chain has TRBV5-1 and TRBJ2-5; D perhaps matches TRBD1 (6 bases). There are 15 residues in the CDR3. From germline, CDR1 is SGHRS and CDR2 YFSETQ. The V end was cut by 4 bases, the J end by 9 bases, with 22 bases between. This chain's CDR3 is CASSESTGIAPPQYF. The CDR3 nucleotides are TGCGCCAGCAGCGAATCAACAGGGATCGCCCCACCCCAGTACTTC.

This clonotype was seen at least ten times. The chain uses TRBV3-1 and TRBJ2-1; the D gene is possibly TRBD1 (5 bases). Germline lookup yields CDR1 LGHDT and CDR2 YNNKEL (reference sequence). The CDR3 runs to 15 residues. Between the trimmed V and J ends, which lost 1 base and 2 bases, there was a span of 9 bases. The CDR3 loop reads CASSQGQGAYNEQFF. The CDR3, as DNA: TGTGCCAGCAGCCAAGGCCAGGGCGCCTACAATGAGCAGTTCTTC.

This chain links TRBV5-1 with TRBJ2-1, with 14 bases that match TRBD2. CDR3 length: 15 amino acids. V trimming: 7 bases; J trimming: 4 bases; junction bases outside the gene matches: 4. CDR1 and CDR2 (germline): SGHRS, YFSETQ. The CDR3 sequence is CASRTSGRTYNEQFF. In nucleotides, the CDR3 is TGCGCCAGCCGGACTAGCGGGAGGACGTACAATGAGCAGTTCTTC. The full variable domain, in which reference TRBV5-1 and TRBJ2-1 provide the parts outside the CDR3, is KAGVTQTPRYLIKTRGQQVTLSCSPISGHRSVSWYQQTPGQGLQFLFEYFSETQRNKGNFPGRFSGRQFSNSRSEMNVSTLELGDSALYLCASRTSGRTYNEQFFGPGTRLTVL.

The sample holds many counts of this clonotype. V usage is TRBV10-3 and J usage is TRBJ1-5, with unresolved D. V lost 3 bases and J lost 4, with 4 bases in between. Looked up from germline, CDR1 is ENHRY and CDR2 is SYGVKD. This CDR3 has 12 residues. CDR3 coding DNA: TGTGCCATCAGTGACCGAAATCAGCCCCAGCATTTT. Protein: CAISDRNQPQHF.

This clonotype was found many times. The chain uses TRBV4-2 and TRBJ1-1; D unclear. The CDR3 consists of 15 residues. Trimming took off 0 bases at V and 2 bases at J, with 10 bases between the two ends. The germline V gene has CDR1 LGHNA and CDR2 YNFKEQ. DNA of the CDR3: TGTGCCAGCAGCCAAGATAGGCCAGATAACACTGAAGCTTTCTTT. Protein sequence: CASSQDRPDNTEAFF.

The table lists this clonotype with many counts. In DNA form, the CDR3 reads TGTGCCTCGCCCACACCGGGTGGAAACACCATATATTTT. This codes for CASPTPGGNTIYF. The chain carries TRBV30 and TRBJ1-3; D unclear. Germline V gene lookup returns CDR1 GTSNPN and CDR2 SVGIG (reference sequence). The CDR3 spans 13 residues. Trimming left V 7 bases short and J 3 bases short, with 13 bases between.